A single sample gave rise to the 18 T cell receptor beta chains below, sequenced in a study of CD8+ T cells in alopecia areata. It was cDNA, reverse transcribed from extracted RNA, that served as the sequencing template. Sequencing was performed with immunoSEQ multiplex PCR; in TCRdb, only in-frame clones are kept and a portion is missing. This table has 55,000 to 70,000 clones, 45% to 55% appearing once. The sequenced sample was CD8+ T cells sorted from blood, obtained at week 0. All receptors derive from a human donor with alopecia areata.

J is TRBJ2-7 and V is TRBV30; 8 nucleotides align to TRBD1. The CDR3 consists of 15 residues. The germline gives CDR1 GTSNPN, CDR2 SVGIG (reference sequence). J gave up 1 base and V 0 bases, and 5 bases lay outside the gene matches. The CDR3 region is CAWSVGTGLSYEQYF. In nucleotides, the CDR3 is TGTGCCTGGAGTGTCGGGACAGGTCTATCCTACGAGCAGTACTTC.

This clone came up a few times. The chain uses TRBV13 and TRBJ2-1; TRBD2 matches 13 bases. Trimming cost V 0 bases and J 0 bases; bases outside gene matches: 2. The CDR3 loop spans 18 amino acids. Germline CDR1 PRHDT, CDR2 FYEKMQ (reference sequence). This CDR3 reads CASSLGLAGGSSYNEQFF. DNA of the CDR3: TGTGCCAGCAGCTTAGGACTAGCGGGAGGGAGCTCCTACAATGAGCAGTTCTTC. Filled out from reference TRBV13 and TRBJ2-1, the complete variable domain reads AAGVIQSPRHLIKEKRETATLKCYPIPRHDTVYWYQQGPGQDPQFLISFYEKMQSDKGSIPDRFSAQQFSDYHSELNMSSLELGDSALYFCASSLGLAGGSSYNEQFFGPGTRLTVL.

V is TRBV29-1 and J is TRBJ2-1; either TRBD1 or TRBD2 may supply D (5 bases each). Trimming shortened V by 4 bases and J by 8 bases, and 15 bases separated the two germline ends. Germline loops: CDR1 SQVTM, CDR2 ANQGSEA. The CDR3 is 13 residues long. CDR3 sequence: CSVVPGTLDEQFF. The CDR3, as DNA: TGCAGCGTTGTCCCGGGGACGTTGGATGAGCAGTTCTTC.

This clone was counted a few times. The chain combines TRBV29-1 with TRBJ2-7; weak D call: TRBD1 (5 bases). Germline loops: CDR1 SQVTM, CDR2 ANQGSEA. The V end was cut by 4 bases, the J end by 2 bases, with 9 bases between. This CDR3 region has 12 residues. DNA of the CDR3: TGCAGCGTTGTCTTACAGGCCTACGAGCAGTACTTC. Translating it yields CSVVLQAYEQYF.

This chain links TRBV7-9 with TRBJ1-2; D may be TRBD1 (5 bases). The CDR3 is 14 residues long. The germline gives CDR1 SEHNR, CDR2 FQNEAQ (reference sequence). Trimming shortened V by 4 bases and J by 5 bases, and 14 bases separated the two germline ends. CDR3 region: CASSYTGYAYGYTF. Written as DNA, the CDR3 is TGTGCCAGCAGCTATACAGGTTATGCTTATGGCTACACCTTC.

CDR3 protein: CASSADRATNEKLFF. DNA of the CDR3: TGTGCCAGCAGCGCTGACAGGGCGACTAATGAAAAACTGTTTTTT. V usage is TRBV9 and J usage is TRBJ1-4; 7 bases align to TRBD1. The CDR3 is made up of 15 amino acids. After removal of 3 bases from V and 2 bases from J, the junction contained 4 bases not matched to a gene. Germline CDR1 is SGDLS and CDR2 is YYNGEE. Based on the CDR3 plus reference TRBV9 and TRBJ1-4, the full variable domain is DSGVTQTPKHLITATGQRVTLRCSPRSGDLSVYWYQQSLDQGLQFLIQYYNGEERAKGNILERFSAQQFPDLHSELNLSSLELGDSALYFCASSADRATNEKLFFGSGTQLSVL.

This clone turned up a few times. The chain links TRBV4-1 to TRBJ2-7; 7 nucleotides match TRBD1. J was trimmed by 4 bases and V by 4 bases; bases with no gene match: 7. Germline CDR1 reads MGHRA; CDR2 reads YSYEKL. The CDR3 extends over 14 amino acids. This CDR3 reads CASSRMGQPYEQYF. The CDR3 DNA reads TGCGCCAGCAGCCGGATGGGACAGCCTTACGAGCAGTACTTC.

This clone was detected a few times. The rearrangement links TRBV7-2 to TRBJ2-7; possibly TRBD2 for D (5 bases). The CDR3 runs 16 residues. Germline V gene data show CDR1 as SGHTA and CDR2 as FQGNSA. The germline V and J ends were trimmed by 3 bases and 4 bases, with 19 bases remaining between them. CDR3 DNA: TGTGCCAGCAGCTTGGGCGTGGGAGAGGAGGCTTACGAGCAGTACTTC. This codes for CASSLGVGEEAYEQYF.

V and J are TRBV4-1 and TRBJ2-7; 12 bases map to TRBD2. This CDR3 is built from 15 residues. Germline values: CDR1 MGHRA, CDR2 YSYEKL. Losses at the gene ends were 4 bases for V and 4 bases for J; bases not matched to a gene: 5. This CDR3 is CASSPWTSGTYEQYF. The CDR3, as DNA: TGCGCCAGCAGCCCATGGACTAGCGGGACATACGAGCAGTACTTC.

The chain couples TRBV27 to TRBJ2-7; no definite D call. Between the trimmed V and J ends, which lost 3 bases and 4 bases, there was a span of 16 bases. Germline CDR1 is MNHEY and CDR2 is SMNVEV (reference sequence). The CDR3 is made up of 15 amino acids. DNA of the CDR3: TGTGCCAGCAGTTTGGGCAGGAGCCTATTTTACGAGCAGTACTTC. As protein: CASSLGRSLFYEQYF.

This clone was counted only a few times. CDR3 sequence: CSVVGSGGPDTQYF. In nucleotides, the CDR3 is TGCAGCGTTGTCGGGTCCGGTGGCCCAGATACGCAGTATTTT. The chain carries TRBV29-1 and TRBJ2-3; D call uncertain. Per the germline V gene, CDR1 is SQVTM and CDR2 is ANQGSEA. The ends were cut back, 4 bases at V and 4 bases at J, with 15 bases in the middle. This CDR3 spans 14 amino acids.

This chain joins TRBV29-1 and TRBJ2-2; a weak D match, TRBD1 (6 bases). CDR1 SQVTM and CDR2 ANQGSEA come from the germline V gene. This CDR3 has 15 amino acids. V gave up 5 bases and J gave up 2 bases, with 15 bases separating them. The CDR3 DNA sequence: TGCAGCGTTTACCTTCCGGGACACAACACCGGGGAGCTGTTTTTT. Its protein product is CSVYLPGHNTGELFF.

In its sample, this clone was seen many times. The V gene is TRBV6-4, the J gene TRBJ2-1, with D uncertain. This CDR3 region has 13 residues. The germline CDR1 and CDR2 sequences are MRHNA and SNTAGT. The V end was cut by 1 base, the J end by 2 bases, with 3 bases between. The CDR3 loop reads CASSDYPYNEQFF. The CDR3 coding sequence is TGTGCCAGCAGTGACTATCCCTACAATGAGCAGTTCTTC.

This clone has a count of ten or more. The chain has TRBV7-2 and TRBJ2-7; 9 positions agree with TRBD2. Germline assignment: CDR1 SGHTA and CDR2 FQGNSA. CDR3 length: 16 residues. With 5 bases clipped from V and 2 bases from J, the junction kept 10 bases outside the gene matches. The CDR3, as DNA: TGTGCCAGCAGCCCATCTTCCGGACTAGCGACCTACGAGCAGTACTTC. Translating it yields CASSPSSGLATYEQYF.

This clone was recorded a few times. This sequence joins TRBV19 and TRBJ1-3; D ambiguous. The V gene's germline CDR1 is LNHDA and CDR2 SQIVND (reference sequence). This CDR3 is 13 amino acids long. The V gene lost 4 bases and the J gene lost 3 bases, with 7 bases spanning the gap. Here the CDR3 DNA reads TGTGCCAGTAGTAGCGACGGTGGAAACACCATATATTTT. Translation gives CASSSDGGNTIYF.

Here the CDR3 reads CSVGRAGSYEQYF. The CDR3 DNA sequence: TGCAGCGTTGGCCGTGCCGGGAGCTACGAGCAGTACTTC. V usage is TRBV29-1 and J usage is TRBJ2-7; D might be TRBD2 (6 bases). CDR3 size: 13 residues. V gave up 4 bases and J gave up 3 bases, with 13 bases separating them. Per germline, CDR1 SQVTM and CDR2 ANQGSEA.

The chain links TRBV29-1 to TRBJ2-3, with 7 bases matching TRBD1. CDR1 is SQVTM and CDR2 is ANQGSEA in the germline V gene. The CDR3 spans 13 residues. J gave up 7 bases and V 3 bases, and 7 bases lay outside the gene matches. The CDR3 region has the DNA TGCAGCGTTGACCGACAGGGCTTGAATACGCAGTATTTT. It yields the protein CSVDRQGLNTQYF.

CDR3 protein: CASSVRLAGDWNEQFF. The DNA of the CDR3 is TGTGCCAGCAGCGTAAGACTAGCGGGAGATTGGAATGAGCAGTTCTTC. The chain carries TRBV9 and TRBJ2-1; 12 positions agree with TRBD2. Germline CDR1 SGDLS, CDR2 YYNGEE. CDR3 length: 16 residues. The V segment lost 1 base and the J segment 7 bases; nucleotides outside the gene matches: 6.